Included here is one T cell receptor beta chain sequence, with context. No antigen is known for it. Trimming pared 6 bases from V and 3 bases from J, leaving 8 bases between. Germline V gene lookup returns CDR1 MNHNY and CDR2 SVGAGI (reference sequence). The CDR3 is 12 amino acids. The entry originates in a study of CD8 T cells in ankylosing spondylitis. Overall study findings and caveats: Eight highly homologous variants formed a TCR beta motif that appeared characteristic of ankylosing spondylitis blood.

TCRdb recomputed calls from the 5' RACE reads with MiXCR, one row per CDR3 protein. The data contain around 450,000 distinct CDR3 sequences, about 25% of them singletons. The chain combines TRBV6-6 with TRBJ2-5; perhaps TRBD2 as D (5 bases). The receptor was derived from a male donor with ankylosing spondylitis. The sequenced sample consisted of blood, either unsorted or a sorted T cell fraction (not recorded which). CDR3 coding DNA: TGTGCCAGCAGCTGGGGAGAAGAGACCCAGTACTTC. Amino acids: CASSWGEETQYF.